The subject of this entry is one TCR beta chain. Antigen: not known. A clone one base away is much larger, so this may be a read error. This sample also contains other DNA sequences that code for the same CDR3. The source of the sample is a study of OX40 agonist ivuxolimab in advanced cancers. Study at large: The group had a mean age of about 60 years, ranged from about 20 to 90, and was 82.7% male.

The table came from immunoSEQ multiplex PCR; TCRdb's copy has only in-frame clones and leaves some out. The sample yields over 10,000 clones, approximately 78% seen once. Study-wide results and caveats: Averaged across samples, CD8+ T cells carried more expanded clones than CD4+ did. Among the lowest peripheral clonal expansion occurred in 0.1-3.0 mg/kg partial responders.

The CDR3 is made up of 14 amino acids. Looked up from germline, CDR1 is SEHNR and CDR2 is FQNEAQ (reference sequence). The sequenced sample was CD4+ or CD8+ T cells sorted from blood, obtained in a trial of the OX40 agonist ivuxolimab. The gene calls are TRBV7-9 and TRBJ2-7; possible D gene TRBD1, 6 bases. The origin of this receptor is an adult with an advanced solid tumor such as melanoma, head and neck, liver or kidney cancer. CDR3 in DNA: TGTGCTAGCACCCCCCAGGGGCTTACCTACGAGCAGTACTTC. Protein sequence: CASTPQGLTYEQYF. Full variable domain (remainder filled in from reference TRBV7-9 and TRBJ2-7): DTGVSQNPRHKITKRGQNVTFRCDPISEHNRLYWYRQTLGQGPEFLTYFQNEAQLEKSRLLSDRFSAERPKGSFSTLEIQRTEQGDSAMYLCASTPQGLTYEQYFGPGTRLTVT.